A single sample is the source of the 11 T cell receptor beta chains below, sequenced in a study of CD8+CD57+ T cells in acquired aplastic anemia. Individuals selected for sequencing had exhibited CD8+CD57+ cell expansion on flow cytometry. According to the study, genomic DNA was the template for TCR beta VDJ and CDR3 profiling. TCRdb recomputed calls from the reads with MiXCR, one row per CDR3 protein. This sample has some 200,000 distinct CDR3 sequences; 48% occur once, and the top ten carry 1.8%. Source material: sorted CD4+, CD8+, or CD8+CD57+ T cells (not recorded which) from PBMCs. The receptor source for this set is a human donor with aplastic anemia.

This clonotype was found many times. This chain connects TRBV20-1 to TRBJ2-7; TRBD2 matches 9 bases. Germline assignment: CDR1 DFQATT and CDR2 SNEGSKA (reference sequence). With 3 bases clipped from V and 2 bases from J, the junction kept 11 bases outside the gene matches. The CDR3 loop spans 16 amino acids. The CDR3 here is CSASYGAGGPTYEQYF. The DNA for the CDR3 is TGCAGTGCTAGTTATGGTGCGGGAGGGCCGACCTACGAGCAGTACTTC.

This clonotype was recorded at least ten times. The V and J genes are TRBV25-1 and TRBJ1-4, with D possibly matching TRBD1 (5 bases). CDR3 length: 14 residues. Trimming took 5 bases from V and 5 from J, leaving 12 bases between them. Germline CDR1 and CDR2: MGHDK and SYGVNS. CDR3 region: CASSMRGGNEKLFF. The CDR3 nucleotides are TGTGCCAGCAGTATGCGGGGGGGAAATGAAAAACTGTTTTTT. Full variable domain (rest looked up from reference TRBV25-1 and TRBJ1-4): EADIYQTPRYLVIGTGKKITLECSQTMGHDKMYWYQQDPGMELHLIHYSYGVNSTEKGDLSSESTVSRIRTEHFPLTLESARPSHTSQYLCASSMRGGNEKLFFGSGTQLSVL.

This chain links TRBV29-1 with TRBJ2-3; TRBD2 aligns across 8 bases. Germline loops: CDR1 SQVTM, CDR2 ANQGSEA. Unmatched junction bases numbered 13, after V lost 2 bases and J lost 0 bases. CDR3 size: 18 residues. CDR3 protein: CSVEHFGASGLSTDTQYF. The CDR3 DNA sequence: TGCAGCGTTGAACATTTTGGGGCTAGCGGGCTAAGCACAGATACGCAGTATTTT.

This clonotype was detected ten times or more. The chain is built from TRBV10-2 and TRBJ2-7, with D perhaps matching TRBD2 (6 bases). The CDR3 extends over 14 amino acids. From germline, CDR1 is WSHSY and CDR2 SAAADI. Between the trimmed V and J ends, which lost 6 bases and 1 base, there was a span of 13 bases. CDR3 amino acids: CASSVADQSYEQYF. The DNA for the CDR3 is TGCGCCAGCAGCGTAGCGGACCAGTCCTACGAGCAGTACTTC.

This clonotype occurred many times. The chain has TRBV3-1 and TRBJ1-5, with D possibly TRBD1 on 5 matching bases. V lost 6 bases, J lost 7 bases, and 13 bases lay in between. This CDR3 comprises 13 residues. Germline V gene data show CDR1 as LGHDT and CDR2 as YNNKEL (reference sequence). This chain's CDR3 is CASSRDEKQPQHF. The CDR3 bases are TGTGCCAGCAGTCGGGACGAGAAACAGCCCCAGCATTTT.

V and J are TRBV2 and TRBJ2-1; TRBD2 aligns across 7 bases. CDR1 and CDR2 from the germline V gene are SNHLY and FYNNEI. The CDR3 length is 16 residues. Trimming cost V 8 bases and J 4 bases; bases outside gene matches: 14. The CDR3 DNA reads TGTGCCAGCTTCCCGGGGGGTGGTAAGGGGTACAATGAGCAGTTCTTC. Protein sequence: CASFPGGGKGYNEQFF. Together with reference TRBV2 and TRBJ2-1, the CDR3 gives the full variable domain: EPEVTQTPSHQVTQMGQEVILRCVPISNHLYFYWYRQILGQKVEFLVSFYNNEISEKSEIFDDQFSVERPDGSNFTLKIRSTKLEDSAMYFCASFPGGGKGYNEQFFGPGTRLTVL.

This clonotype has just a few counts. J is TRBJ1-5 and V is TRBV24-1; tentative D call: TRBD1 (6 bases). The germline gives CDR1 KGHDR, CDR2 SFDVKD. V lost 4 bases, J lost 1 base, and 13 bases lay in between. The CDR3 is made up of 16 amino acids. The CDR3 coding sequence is TGTGCCACCAGTGACCCCCGGACAGCCAGCAATCAGCCCCAGCATTTT. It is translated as CATSDPRTASNQPQHF.

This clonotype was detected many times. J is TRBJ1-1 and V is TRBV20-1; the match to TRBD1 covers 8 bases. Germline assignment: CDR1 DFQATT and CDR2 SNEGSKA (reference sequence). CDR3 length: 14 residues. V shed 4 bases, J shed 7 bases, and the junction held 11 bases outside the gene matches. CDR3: CSAKTATGAGEAFF. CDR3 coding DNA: TGCAGTGCTAAGACTGCGACAGGGGCCGGTGAAGCTTTCTTT.

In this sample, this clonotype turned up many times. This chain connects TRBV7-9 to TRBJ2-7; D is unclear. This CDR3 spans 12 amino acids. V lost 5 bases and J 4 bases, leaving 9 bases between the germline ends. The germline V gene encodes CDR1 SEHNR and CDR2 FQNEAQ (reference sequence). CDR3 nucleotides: TGTGCCAGCAGCGCGACCCCTTACGAGCAGTACTTC. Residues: CASSATPYEQYF.

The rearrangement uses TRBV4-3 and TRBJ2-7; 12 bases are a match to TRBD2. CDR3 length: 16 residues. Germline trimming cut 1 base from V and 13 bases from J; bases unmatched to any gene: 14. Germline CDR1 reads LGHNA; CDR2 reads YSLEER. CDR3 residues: CASSQGITSGGPDPYF. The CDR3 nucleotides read TGCGCCAGCAGCCAAGGGATCACTAGCGGGGGGCCCGATCCTTACTTC.

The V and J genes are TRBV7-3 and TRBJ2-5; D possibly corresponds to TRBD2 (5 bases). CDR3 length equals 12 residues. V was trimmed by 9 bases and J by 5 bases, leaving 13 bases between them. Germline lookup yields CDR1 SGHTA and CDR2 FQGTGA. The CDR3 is CASGRVAETQYF. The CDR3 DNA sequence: TGTGCCAGTGGGCGGGTAGCGGAGACCCAGTACTTC.